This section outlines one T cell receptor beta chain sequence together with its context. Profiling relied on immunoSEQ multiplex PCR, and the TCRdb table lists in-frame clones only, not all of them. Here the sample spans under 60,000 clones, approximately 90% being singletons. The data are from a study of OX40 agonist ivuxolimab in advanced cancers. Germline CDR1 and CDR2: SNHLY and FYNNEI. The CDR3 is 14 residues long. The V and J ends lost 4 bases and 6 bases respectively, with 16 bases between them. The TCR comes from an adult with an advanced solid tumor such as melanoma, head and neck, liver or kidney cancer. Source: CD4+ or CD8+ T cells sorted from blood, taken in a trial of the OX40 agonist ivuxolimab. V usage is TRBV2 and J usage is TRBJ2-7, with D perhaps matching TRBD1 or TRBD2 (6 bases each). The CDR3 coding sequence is TGTGCCAGCAGTGCCGAGGGGGGCTTGCGCGAGCAGTACTTC. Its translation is CASSAEGGLREQYF.